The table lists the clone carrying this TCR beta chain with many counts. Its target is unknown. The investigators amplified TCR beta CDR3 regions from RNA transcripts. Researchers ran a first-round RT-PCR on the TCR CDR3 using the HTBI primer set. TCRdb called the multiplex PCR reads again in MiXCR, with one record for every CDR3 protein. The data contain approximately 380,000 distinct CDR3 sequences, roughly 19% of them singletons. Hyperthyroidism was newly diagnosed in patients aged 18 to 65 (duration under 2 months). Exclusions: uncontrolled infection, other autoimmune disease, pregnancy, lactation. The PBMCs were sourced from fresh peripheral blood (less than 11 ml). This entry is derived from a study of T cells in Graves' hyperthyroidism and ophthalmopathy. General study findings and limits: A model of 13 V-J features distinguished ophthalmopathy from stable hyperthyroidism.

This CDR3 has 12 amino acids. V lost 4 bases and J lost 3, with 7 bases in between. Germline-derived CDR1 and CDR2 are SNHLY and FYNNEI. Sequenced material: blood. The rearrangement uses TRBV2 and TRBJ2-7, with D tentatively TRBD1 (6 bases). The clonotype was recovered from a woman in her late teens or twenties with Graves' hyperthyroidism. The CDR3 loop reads CASSGTVYEQYF. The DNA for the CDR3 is TGTGCCAGCAGTGGGACAGTCTACGAGCAGTACTTC.